This T cell receptor beta chain comes out of a study of T-cell memory formation after mild COVID-19. General observations from the study: Pre-infection memory contained some responding clones, which suggested that cross-reactive memory had joined.

This CDR3 has 13 amino acids. Trimming cost V 7 bases and J 7 bases, with 14 bases left between them. The germline gives CDR1 SGHVS, CDR2 FNYEAQ. As concerns this clonotype: Its antigen is not identified.

MiXCR, run by TCRdb on the 5' RACE reads, gives a single entry per CDR3 protein. The sample includes around 450,000 distinct CDR3 sequences, approximately 24% of them seen just once. J is TRBJ2-1 and V is TRBV7-6, with D possibly called TRBD1 or TRBD2 (5 bases each). This clonotype was sampled from an adult woman who had mild COVID-19 (a few samples of this study predate the infection). Cell type and time point are not known. Material: PBMCs or a T cell subset sorted from them (not recorded which). The CDR3 sequence is CASTTSGGNEQFF. In nucleotides, the CDR3 is TGTGCCAGCACCACCAGTGGGGGAAATGAGCAGTTCTTC.